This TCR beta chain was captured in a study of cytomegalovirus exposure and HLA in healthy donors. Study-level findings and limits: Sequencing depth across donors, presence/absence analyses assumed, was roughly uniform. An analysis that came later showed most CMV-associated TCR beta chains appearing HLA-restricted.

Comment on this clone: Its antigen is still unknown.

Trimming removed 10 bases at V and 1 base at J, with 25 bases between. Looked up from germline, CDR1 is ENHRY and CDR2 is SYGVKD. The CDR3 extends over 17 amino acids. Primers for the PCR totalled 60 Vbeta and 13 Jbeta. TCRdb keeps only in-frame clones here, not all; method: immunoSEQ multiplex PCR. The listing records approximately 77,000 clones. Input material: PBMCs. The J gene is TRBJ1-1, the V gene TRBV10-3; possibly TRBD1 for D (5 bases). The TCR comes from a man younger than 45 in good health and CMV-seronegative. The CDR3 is CATKPDSGFGGNTEAFF. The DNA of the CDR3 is TGTGCCACCAAACCCGACTCGGGCTTCGGGGGGAACACTGAAGCTTTCTTT.